These 13 T cell receptor beta chains originate from one sample sequenced in a study of blood T cell repertoires in COVID-19. Assay used: immunoSEQ multiplex PCR; TCRdb lists only in-frame clones, some missing. The sample carries over 200,000 clones, about 89% recorded once. Specimen: PBMCs or T cells enriched from blood (not recorded which). The receptors originated from a man in his forties who had recovered from COVID-19.

This rearrangement joins TRBV4-1 to TRBJ1-2; weak D call: TRBD1 (6 bases). V was shortened by 0 bases and J by 4 bases, with 15 bases between the two germline ends. The CDR3 spans 16 residues. CDR1 and CDR2 (germline): MGHRA, YSYEKL. The CDR3 protein is CASSQDLWGLSYGYTF. CDR3 coding DNA: TGCGCCAGCAGCCAAGACCTGTGGGGGCTCAGCTATGGCTACACCTTC.

The chain uses TRBV7-3 and TRBJ1-2; D gene ambiguous. The germline V gene encodes CDR1 SGHTA and CDR2 FQGTGA. CDR3 length: 14 amino acids. V was cut by 2 bases and J by 4 bases, with 11 bases left in between. CDR3 nucleotides: TGTGCCAGCAGCTTATCCCCAGGCCCCTATGGCTACACCTTC. It is translated as CASSLSPGPYGYTF.

Only one count was recorded for this clone. The rearrangement uses TRBV9 and TRBJ2-3, with D hard to call. This CDR3 has 13 amino acids. From germline, CDR1 is SGDLS and CDR2 YYNGEE. V shed 0 bases and J shed 2 bases, with 4 bases lying between them. The CDR3 region has the DNA TGTGCCAGCAGCGTAGCCCTCACAGATACGCAGTATTTT. This encodes CASSVALTDTQYF. Complete variable domain (other parts from reference TRBV9 and TRBJ2-3): DSGVTQTPKHLITATGQRVTLRCSPRSGDLSVYWYQQSLDQGLQFLIQYYNGEERAKGNILERFSAQQFPDLHSELNLSSLELGDSALYFCASSVALTDTQYFGPGTRLTVL.

J is TRBJ2-1 and V is TRBV12-5, with 11 bases aligning to TRBD2. This CDR3 contains 20 residues. Unmatched junction bases numbered 16, after V lost 0 bases and J lost 6 bases. The germline CDR1 and CDR2 sequences are LGHNT and FRNRAP. CDR3 in amino acids: CASGLVLGLAEGPPPNEQFF. The CDR3 region has the DNA TGTGCTAGTGGTTTGGTACTGGGACTAGCGGAAGGACCCCCCCCCAATGAGCAGTTCTTC.

The chain combines TRBV5-8 with TRBJ1-1; no firm D call. CDR1 is SGHTS and CDR2 is YDEGEE in the germline V gene. Between the trimmed V and J ends, which lost 3 bases and 1 base, there was a span of 13 bases. The length of the CDR3 is 15 residues. The CDR3: CASSSPGFGNTEAFF. The CDR3 DNA follows: TGTGCCAGCAGCTCGCCGGGGTTCGGGAACACTGAAGCTTTCTTT.

The rearrangement uses TRBV6-2 or TRBV6-3 and TRBJ2-7; 14 bases line up with TRBD2. CDR1 and CDR2 from the germline V gene are MNHEY and SVGEGT. Losses at the gene ends were 4 bases for V and 4 bases for J; bases not matched to a gene: 3. CDR3 size: 15 residues. The CDR3 DNA reads TGTGCCAGCAGTTCGACTAGCGGGAGGGTATACGAGCAGTACTTC. Its translation is CASSSTSGRVYEQYF.

The rearrangement uses TRBV20-1 and TRBJ2-1; maybe TRBD2 (5 bases). This CDR3 has 13 amino acids. Trimming stripped 3 bases from V and 4 bases from J, with 10 bases between. Per the germline V gene, CDR1 is DFQATT and CDR2 is SNEGSKA (reference sequence). The chain's CDR3 is CSASEGRYNEQFF. The CDR3 coding sequence is TGCAGTGCTAGTGAGGGCAGATACAATGAGCAGTTCTTC.

CDR3 sequence: CAGRPGGAGELFF. The CDR3 DNA is TGTGCCGGGAGACCGGGCGGAGCCGGGGAGCTGTTTTTT. The chain is built from TRBV28 and TRBJ2-2, with D possibly TRBD2 on 5 matching bases. Germline values: CDR1 MDHEN, CDR2 SYDVKM. Trimming cost V 11 bases and J 6 bases, with 16 bases left between them. CDR3 length: 13 residues. The variable domain in full, with the rest retrieved from reference TRBV28 and TRBJ2-2, is DVKVTQSSRYLVKRTGEKVFLECVQDMDHENMFWYRQDPGLGLRLIYFSYDVKMKEKGDIPEGYSVSREKKERFSLILESASTNQTSMYLCAGRPGGAGELFFGEGSRLTVL.

The chain couples TRBV29-1 to TRBJ1-1, with D possibly being TRBD1 (6 bases). Germline lookup yields CDR1 SQVTM and CDR2 ANQGSEA. The CDR3 length is 13 residues. V was trimmed by 8 bases and J by 2 bases, leaving 15 bases between them. In DNA, the CDR3 is TGCAGCCAGAGACAGGTCCTAAACACTGAAGCTTTCTTT. The encoded protein is CSQRQVLNTEAFF.

This chain links TRBV18 with TRBJ1-6; TRBD1 matches 7 bases. J lost 7 bases, V lost 3 bases, and 9 bases had no gene match. The germline gives CDR1 KGHSH, CDR2 LQKENI. This CDR3 has 16 residues. CDR3 DNA sequence: TGTGCCAGCTCACCGTGGAAACAGGGGTCGAATTCACCCCTCCACTTT. Translation: CASSPWKQGSNSPLHF.

V is TRBV9 and J is TRBJ2-7, with TRBD2 matching 7 bases. The CDR3 is made up of 16 amino acids. Looked up from germline, CDR1 is SGDLS and CDR2 is YYNGEE. Unmatched junction bases numbered 13, after V lost 4 bases and J lost 3 bases. For the CDR3, the DNA is TGTGCCAGCAGCCCTAGGGACCAAAGGGAGGGCTACGAGCAGTACTTC. Encoded protein: CASSPRDQREGYEQYF.

Notes on this clone: One end of the junction varies from germline; a read error may be responsible. The chain uses TRBV6-5 and TRBJ1-2, with a possible D match to TRBD1 (6 bases). Per germline, CDR1 MNHEY and CDR2 SVGAGI. CDR3 length: 16 amino acids. The CDR3 sequence is CASSYSRAGANYGYTF. CDR3 DNA: TGTGCCAGCAGTTACTCTCGAGCGGGGGCTAATTATGGCTACACCTTC.

The CDR3 sequence is CASRRRGDRGLEGRETQYF. CDR3 sequence (DNA): TGTGCCAGCAGACGGAGAGGGGACAGGGGGCTAGAAGGTAGAGAGACCCAGTACTTC. The chain links TRBV28 to TRBJ2-5; 12 bases match TRBD1. V dropped 6 bases and J dropped 4; count of bases not matched to a gene: 18. This CDR3 contains 19 residues. The V gene's germline CDR1 is MDHEN and CDR2 SYDVKM.